This T cell receptor (beta chain) was sequenced during a study of T-cell reconstitution after alpha-beta-depleted transplantation in children. Germline assignment: CDR1 KGHDR and CDR2 SFDVKD. The length of the CDR3 is 15 residues. V shed 3 bases and J shed 4 bases, with 12 bases lying between them. Unique molecular identifiers were used in preparing the TCRbeta library. Via MiXCR, TCRdb re-called the PCR reads, giving one row per CDR3 protein. The repertoire holds nearly 550,000 distinct CDR3 sequences, with approximately 16% as singletons. The origin of this receptor is a human donor who donated a stem cell graft to a child with acute lymphoblastic leukemia. The sequencing used PBMCs from the stem cell graft donor, collected from the stem cell graft. V usage is TRBV24-1 and J usage is TRBJ1-3; D might be TRBD1 (5 bases). The CDR3 sequence is CATSDPTVPGNTIYF. CDR3 nucleotide sequence: TGTGCCACCAGTGATCCGACAGTCCCGGGAAACACCATATATTTT.